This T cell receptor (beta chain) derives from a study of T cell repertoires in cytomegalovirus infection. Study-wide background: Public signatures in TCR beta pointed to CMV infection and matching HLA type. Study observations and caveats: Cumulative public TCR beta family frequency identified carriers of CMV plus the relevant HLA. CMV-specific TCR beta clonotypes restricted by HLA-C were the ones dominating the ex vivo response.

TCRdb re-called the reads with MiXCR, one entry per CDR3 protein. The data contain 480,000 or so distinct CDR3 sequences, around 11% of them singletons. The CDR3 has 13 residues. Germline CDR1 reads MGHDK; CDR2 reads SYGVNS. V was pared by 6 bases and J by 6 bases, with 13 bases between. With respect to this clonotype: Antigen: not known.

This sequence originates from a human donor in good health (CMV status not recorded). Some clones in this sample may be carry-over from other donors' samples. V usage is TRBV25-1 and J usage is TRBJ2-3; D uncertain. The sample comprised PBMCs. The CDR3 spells CASSEHMTDTQYF. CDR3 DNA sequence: TGTGCCAGCAGCGAGCACATGACGGATACGCAGTATTTT.